What follows describes a single T cell receptor (beta chain). The antigen remains undetermined. Deletions cut 10 bases from V and 6 bases from J, with 10 bases between. The CDR3 has 12 amino acids. Germline V gene lookup returns CDR1 MDHEN and CDR2 SYDVKM. The time point here: cycle 4 day 1 (C4D1), after less than seven weeks of nivolumab. Relapse was seen in all patients after autologous stem cell transplantation, and brentuximab vedotin exposure was variable. Data came from immunoSEQ multiplex PCR; TCRdb stores just in-frame clones and leaves some out. The table includes tens of thousands of clones, about 89% detected once. These data originate in a study of PD-1 blockade in classical Hodgkin lymphoma. Regarding the study as a whole: Repertoire differences have undefined causes, possibly disease activity or prior therapy. CD4+ TCR diversity, unlike CD8+, rose significantly by C4D1. Complete responders showed a baseline diversity that resembled the diversity of newly diagnosed patients.

The specimen comprised peripheral blood mononuclear cells (PBMCs), sampled before the fourth cycle of nivolumab. The gene calls are TRBV28 and TRBJ1-6, with unresolved D. This clonotype was obtained from a human donor with classical Hodgkin lymphoma. Here the CDR3 reads CATRPGNSPLHF. CDR3 nucleotides: TGTGCCACCCGACCGGGTAATTCACCCCTCCACTTT.